This TCR beta chain was recorded in a study of human T cells and chemical hapten exposure. The time point was: patch test 1, 2 weeks after DPC sensitization. Treatment described: therapeutic diphenylcyclopropenone sensitization with weekly scalp DPC. This clonotype has just a few counts. Its cognate antigen is unknown. Study conclusions and caveats: Expanded TCRs formed significantly more large CDR3 similarity clusters than controls.

In germline, CDR1 is GTSNPN, CDR2 SVGIG (reference sequence). There are 19 residues in the CDR3. V shed 1 base and J 2 bases; nucleotides not matched to a gene: 11. TCRdb re-analysed the RACE reads in MiXCR, keeping a single row per CDR3 protein. The sample contains roughly 160,000 distinct CDR3 sequences, about 14% of which appear only once. This chain uses TRBV30 with TRBJ2-1, with 13 bases aligning to TRBD2. This sequence was found in a woman in her thirties with alopecia areata. Some clones in this sample may be carry-over from other donors' samples. The sample was whole blood, taken in connection with sensitization to the hapten diphenylcyclopropenone (DPC). The CDR3, as DNA: TGTGCCTGGAGTGGAACGGGACTAGCGGGATTACGAGCCTACAATGAGCAGTTCTTC. Translating it yields CAWSGTGLAGLRAYNEQFF. Complete variable domain (other parts from reference TRBV30 and TRBJ2-1): SQTIHQWPATLVQPVGSPLSLECTVEGTSNPNLYWYRQAAGRGLQLLFYSVGIGQISSEVPQNLSASRPQDRQFILSSKKLLLSDSGFYLCAWSGTGLAGLRAYNEQFFGPGTRLTVL.